These 20 T cell receptor beta chains came from one sample sequenced in a study of blood T cell repertoires in COVID-19. The data were produced by immunoSEQ multiplex PCR, yet TCRdb's version contains in-frame clones alone and is incomplete. Of 200,000 to 250,000 clones listed, 70% to 90% are singletons. The sequenced sample consisted of peripheral blood. The receptors were gathered from a woman aged 70 to 79 with active or convalescent COVID-19.

The chain has TRBV5-5 and TRBJ1-2; a possible D gene is TRBD1 (6 bases). Looked up from germline, CDR1 is SGHKS and CDR2 is YYEKEE (reference sequence). The CDR3 contains 14 residues. Trimming cost V 3 bases and J 6 bases, with 15 bases left between them. CDR3 coding DNA: TGTGCCAGCAGCTCCGGGACATCGTTGAATGGCTACACCTTC. Translated, it gives CASSSGTSLNGYTF.

V is TRBV6-2 or TRBV6-3 and J is TRBJ1-5; D might be TRBD1 (6 bases). The CDR3 is made up of 15 amino acids. The V gene lost 4 bases and the J gene lost 6 bases, with 16 bases spanning the gap. CDR1 is MNHEY, CDR2 SVGEGT, per germline. The CDR3 region is CASSWGQGVSQPQHF. In nucleotides, the CDR3 is TGTGCCAGCAGTTGGGGGCAGGGAGTCTCTCAGCCCCAGCATTTT.

The CDR3 here is CASSFPRDYYGYTF. The CDR3 region has the DNA TGTGCCAGCAGCTTCCCCCGGGATTACTATGGCTACACCTTC. V gene TRBV7-2 combines with J gene TRBJ1-2; no clear D gene. The V end was cut by 3 bases, the J end by 3 bases, with 11 bases between. Germline CDR1 reads SGHTA; CDR2 reads FQGNSA. The CDR3 is 14 amino acids.

This sequence joins TRBV7-2 and TRBJ2-1, with 7 bases identical to TRBD1. The V and J ends lost 3 bases and 7 bases, in that order; junction bases with no gene match: 12. This CDR3 comprises 16 residues. Per germline, CDR1 SGHTA and CDR2 FQGNSA. The CDR3 nucleotides read TGTGCCAGCAGCTTGCACCGGGGAACACAGGGGAATGAGCAGTTCTTC. Protein: CASSLHRGTQGNEQFF. Together with reference TRBV7-2 and TRBJ2-1, the CDR3 gives the full variable domain: GAGVSQSPSNKVTEKGKDVELRCDPISGHTALYWYRQSLGQGLEFLIYFQGNSAPDKSGLPSDRFSAERTGGSVSTLTIQRTQQEDSAVYLCASSLHRGTQGNEQFFGPGTRLTVL.

The DNA for the CDR3 is TGTGCCAGCAGAAGACTCACGGAGCTATCGGGCAATCAGCCCCAGCATTTT. Protein: CASRRLTELSGNQPQHF. The gene calls are TRBV27 and TRBJ1-5; the D is unclear. CDR3 size: 17 residues. V was pared by 6 bases and J by 2 bases, with 20 bases between. Germline CDR1 and CDR2: MNHEY and SMNVEV (reference sequence).

Comment on this clone: A much larger clone lies one base from this, so it may be a read error. V gene TRBV7-6 combines with J gene TRBJ1-1; TRBD1 aligns across 8 bases. The germline CDR1 and CDR2 sequences are SGHVS and FNYEAQ. This CDR3 has 12 amino acids. The V and J ends lost 3 bases and 8 bases, in that order; junction bases with no gene match: 2. DNA of the CDR3: TGTGCCAGCAGCTTGGGACAGGCAGAAGCTTTCTTT. Translated: CASSLGQAEAFF. Based on the CDR3 plus reference TRBV7-6 and TRBJ1-1, the full variable domain is GAGVSQSPRYKVTKRGQDVALRCDPISGHVSLYWYRQALGQGPEFLTYFNYEAQQDKSGLPNDRFSAERPEGSISTLTIQRTEQRDSAMYRCASSLGQAEAFFGQGTRLTVV.

CDR3 amino acids: CAISLLSATEAFF. The CDR3 DNA sequence: TGTGCCATCTCCCTATTATCTGCCACTGAAGCTTTCTTT. The V and J genes are TRBV10-3 and TRBJ1-1; D is ambiguous. Trimming removed 8 bases from V and 4 bases from J, with 14 bases in between. Germline CDR1 ENHRY, CDR2 SYGVKD. This CDR3 region has 13 residues.

The V call is TRBV5-1, the J call TRBJ1-2; TRBD1 aligns across 7 bases. The V gene end was trimmed by 4 bases and the J gene end by 8 bases; junction bases not matched to a gene: 17. The CDR3 sequence is 16 residues long. Per germline, CDR1 SGHRS and CDR2 YFSETQ. CDR3 protein: CASSGLDRPLSIGYTF. The DNA for the CDR3 is TGCGCCAGCAGCGGATTGGACAGGCCCCTCTCTATCGGCTACACCTTC.

V is TRBV7-9 and J is TRBJ1-3; weak D call: TRBD1 (6 bases). Trimming took off 8 bases at V and 7 bases at J, with 15 bases between the two ends. There are 13 residues in the CDR3. Germline loops: CDR1 SEHNR, CDR2 FQNEAQ (reference sequence). As DNA, the CDR3 is TGTGCCAGCCCTCGGGACAAGGTGAACACCATATATTTT. Its translation: CASPRDKVNTIYF.

The CDR3 loop is CAISLTLGGYEQYF. For the CDR3, the DNA is TGTGCCATCAGTTTGACACTAGGAGGGTACGAGCAGTACTTC. The chain combines TRBV10-3 with TRBJ2-7; D possibly corresponds to TRBD2 (6 bases). The germline V and J ends were trimmed by 5 bases and 4 bases, with 15 bases remaining between them. Germline CDR1 is ENHRY and CDR2 is SYGVKD. This CDR3 contains 14 residues.

This chain uses TRBV24-1 with TRBJ2-1; the D is unclear. From germline, CDR1 is KGHDR and CDR2 SFDVKD. This CDR3 is 13 amino acids long. Trimming took off 3 bases at V and 7 bases at J, with 9 bases between the two ends. The DNA of the CDR3 is TGTGCCACCAGTGATCAGGTGGGTAATGAGCAGTTCTTC. It translates to CATSDQVGNEQFF.

The chain links TRBV20-1 to TRBJ1-6; no reliable D call. V was trimmed by 3 bases and J by 7 bases, leaving 13 bases between them. CDR1 DFQATT and CDR2 SNEGSKA come from the germline V gene (reference sequence). The CDR3 runs to 14 residues. The CDR3 is CSASVGDSNSPLHF. The CDR3 DNA reads TGCAGTGCTAGTGTCGGGGATAGCAATTCACCCCTCCACTTT.

The CDR3 DNA follows: TGTGCCAGCAGCTCGGGGACAGGGTTAGGGTATGGCTACACCTTC. It encodes CASSSGTGLGYGYTF. The chain links TRBV7-2 to TRBJ1-2; 9 bases map to TRBD1. Losses at the gene ends were 4 bases for V and 5 bases for J; bases not matched to a gene: 8. CDR3 length equals 15 residues. The germline V gene has CDR1 SGHTA and CDR2 FQGNSA. The full variable domain, rest sourced from reference TRBV7-2 and TRBJ1-2, is GAGVSQSPSNKVTEKGKDVELRCDPISGHTALYWYRQSLGQGLEFLIYFQGNSAPDKSGLPSDRFSAERTGGSVSTLTIQRTQQEDSAVYLCASSSGTGLGYGYTFGSGTRLTVV.

Comments on this clone: In the same sample, other DNA sequences code for this CDR3. The V and J genes are TRBV7-9 and TRBJ2-3; TRBD2 might be the D (5 bases). Trimming shortened V by 1 base and J by 3 bases, and 11 bases separated the two germline ends. From germline, CDR1 is SEHNR and CDR2 FQNEAQ (reference sequence). CDR3 length: 15 amino acids. CDR3 amino acids: CASSLVGGGTDTQYF. The CDR3 nucleotides are TGTGCCAGCAGCTTAGTGGGCGGCGGGACAGATACGCAGTATTTT.

V is TRBV7-9 and J is TRBJ2-7; tentatively, D is TRBD2 (6 bases). Germline V gene lookup returns CDR1 SEHNR and CDR2 FQNEAQ (reference sequence). V was cut by 3 bases and J by 0 bases, with 15 bases left in between. This CDR3 is 16 amino acids long. This chain's CDR3 is CASSFLGTGSSYEQYF. CDR3 nucleotide sequence: TGTGCCAGCAGCTTCCTCGGGACTGGAAGCTCCTACGAGCAGTACTTC.

This clone was detected only a few times. This sequence joins TRBV12-5 and TRBJ2-7; D call uncertain. CDR1 is LGHNT, CDR2 FRNRAP, per germline. The length of the CDR3 is 13 residues. Trimming shortened V by 3 bases and J by 2 bases, and 8 bases separated the two germline ends. As DNA, the CDR3 is TGTGCTAGTGGTTTCGGTAGAGCCTACGAGCAGTACTTC. Its protein is CASGFGRAYEQYF.

This clone was recorded a few times. The chain carries TRBV6-5 and TRBJ1-2, with D perhaps matching TRBD1 (6 bases). Germline values: CDR1 MNHEY, CDR2 SVGAGI. V lost 6 bases to trimming and J lost 2 bases, with 10 bases between them. The CDR3 loop spans 13 amino acids. The CDR3 sequence: CASSYGTNYGYTF. As DNA, the CDR3 is TGTGCCAGCAGCTACGGGACAAACTATGGCTACACCTTC.

This clone appeared a few times. The chain links TRBV7-8 to TRBJ2-7; perhaps TRBD1 as D (6 bases). Germline CDR1 SGHVS, CDR2 FQNEAQ. V was shortened by 1 base and J by 2 bases, with 9 bases between the two germline ends. This CDR3 comprises 14 residues. The CDR3: CASSLEWDTYEQYF. CDR3 in DNA: TGTGCCAGCAGCTTAGAGTGGGACACCTACGAGCAGTACTTC.

This chain links TRBV6-5 with TRBJ2-1; D is unresolved. This CDR3 comprises 14 residues. V lost 6 bases and J lost 6, with 15 bases in between. In germline, CDR1 is MNHEY, CDR2 SVGAGI. In nucleotides, the CDR3 is TGTGCCAGCAGCCCCGTTTCCCCAGGCAATGAGCAGTTCTTC. It encodes CASSPVSPGNEQFF.

This chain connects TRBV25-1 to TRBJ2-2, with 7 bases that match TRBD1. After removal of 8 bases from V and 0 bases from J, the junction contained 15 bases not matched to a gene. The CDR3 contains 18 residues. Germline V gives CDR1 MGHDK, CDR2 SYGVNS. The CDR3 reads CASVPSPGTASNTGELFF. DNA of the CDR3: TGTGCCAGCGTACCCTCTCCCGGGACAGCTTCGAACACCGGGGAGCTGTTTTTT. The full variable domain, its missing parts supplied by reference TRBV25-1 and TRBJ2-2, is EADIYQTPRYLVIGTGKKITLECSQTMGHDKMYWYQQDPGMELHLIHYSYGVNSTEKGDLSSESTVSRIRTEHFPLTLESARPSHTSQYLCASVPSPGTASNTGELFFGEGSRLTVL.